This T cell receptor (beta chain) is from a study of cytotoxic CD8 clonotypes in ibrutinib-treated CLL. Libraries were prepared by immunoSEQ multiplex PCR; TCRdb keeps only in-frame clonotypes and omits some of them. The sample contains 20,000 to 25,000 clones, about 69% of which appear only once. The TCR originated in a human donor with chronic lymphocytic leukemia. The sample in question was PBMCs, obtained after 12 months of ibrutinib treatment.

The CDR3 loop reads CASSLGGQGLTGELFF. Here the CDR3 DNA reads TGCGCCAGCAGCTTGGGAGGACAGGGGCTGACCGGGGAGCTGTTTTTT. The rearrangement uses TRBV5-1 and TRBJ2-2; 9 positions agree with TRBD1. This CDR3 is 16 amino acids long. From germline, CDR1 is SGHRS and CDR2 YFSETQ. V shed 0 bases, J shed 5 bases, and the junction held 5 bases outside the gene matches. Based on the CDR3 plus reference TRBV5-1 and TRBJ2-2, the full variable domain is KAGVTQTPRYLIKTRGQQVTLSCSPISGHRSVSWYQQTPGQGLQFLFEYFSETQRNKGNFPGRFSGRQFSNSRSEMNVSTLELGDSALYLCASSLGGQGLTGELFFGEGSRLTVL.